The T cell receptor beta chain under discussion was sequenced for a study of T-cell reconstitution after alpha-beta-depleted transplantation in children. Trimming removed 3 bases at V and 9 bases at J, with 18 bases between. This CDR3 comprises 14 residues. The germline gives CDR1 SQVTM, CDR2 ANQGSEA. Library preparation (for TCRbeta) was performed with unique molecular identifiers. TCRdb recomputed calls from the PCR reads with MiXCR, one row per CDR3 protein. The sample holds roughly 200,000 distinct CDR3 sequences, under 8.5% seen once. General study points: Newly produced T cells mostly accounted for T-cell counts and diversity one year post-transplant.

Regarding this clonotype: Antigen unknown.

The rearrangement links TRBV29-1 to TRBJ2-1, with D possibly matching TRBD2 (7 bases). This specimen consisted of PBMCs, mostly from graft donor cells, obtained 360 days after TCRalphabeta/CD19-depleted stem cell transplant. This clonotype was sampled from a male patient between 2 and 10 years old who had a stem cell transplant for acute myeloid leukemia, so the T cells may come from the graft donor. The CDR3: CSVEGGRSFSEQFF. The CDR3 nucleotides are TGCAGCGTTGAGGGGGGGCGAAGTTTTAGTGAGCAGTTCTTC.